This T cell receptor beta chain was observed in a study of response to subunit inactivated influenza vaccine. Overall study results and limits: T cells newly recruited by each seasonal influenza vaccination are few, the authors suggested.

The V and J ends lost 6 bases and 4 bases respectively, with 15 bases between them. This CDR3 contains 15 residues. Germline V gene sequence: CDR1 MNHNS, CDR2 SASEGT. TCRdb passed the RT-PCR reads through MiXCR, listing each CDR3 protein once. The data hold around 480,000 distinct CDR3 sequences, with over 9.5% observed a single time. As for this clonotype: Its specificity is not known.

The rearrangement joins TRBV6-1 to TRBJ2-2; the D gene is possibly TRBD2 (6 bases). Sequenced here: PBMCs from blood, sampled more than 35 days after vaccination. The source of this sequence is a man aged 50 to 59 who received an inactivated influenza vaccine. CDR3 amino acids: CASSRNLASTGELFF. CDR3 coding DNA: TGTGCCAGCAGCCGTAATCTAGCGTCCACCGGGGAGCTGTTTTTT.